This T cell receptor beta chain is drawn from a study of T-cell memory formation after mild COVID-19. Whole-study results and caveats: Memory sampled before infection contained some responding clones, suggesting cross-reactive memory joined.

MiXCR, run by TCRdb on the 5' RACE reads, gives a single entry per CDR3 protein. The data contain over 250,000 distinct CDR3 sequences, 15% to 20% of them seen just once; the ten biggest clones take up roughly 23%. V lost 1 base and J 5 bases, leaving 14 bases between the germline ends. The germline CDR1 and CDR2 sequences are SEHNR and FQNEAQ (reference sequence). The length of the CDR3 is 15 residues. Remarks on this clonotype: Its cognate antigen is unknown.

What was sequenced was PBMCs or a T cell subset sorted from them (not recorded which). This sequence joins TRBV7-9 and TRBJ1-1; D unclear. The clonotype was recovered from a man aged 18-30 years who had mild COVID-19 (a few samples of this study predate the infection). Cell type and time point are not known. CDR3 in DNA: TGTGCCAGCAGCTTAGAACGGGTACCTGGGACTGAAGCTTTCTTT. Translating gives CASSLERVPGTEAFF.